The T cell receptor beta chain under discussion was sequenced for a study of T-cell reconstitution after alpha-beta-depleted transplantation in children. V was trimmed by 3 bases and J by 0 bases, leaving 13 bases between them. The CDR3 consists of 16 residues. Unique molecular identifiers were used in preparing the TCRbeta library. TCRdb reprocessed the PCR reads via MiXCR and lists one record per CDR3 protein. This table holds 330,000 or so distinct CDR3 sequences, 10% found once. This clonotype was recorded at least ten times. The TCR originated in a human donor who donated a stem cell graft to a child with acute lymphoblastic leukemia. The sample was PBMCs from the stem cell graft donor, taken from the stem cell graft. The chain carries TRBV12-3 or TRBV12-4 and TRBJ2-3; D might be TRBD1 or TRBD2, each matching 5 bases. The CDR3 coding sequence is TGTGCCAGCAGTTTCCATCGGGGCTCTAGCACAGATACGCAGTATTTT. This gives the protein CASSFHRGSSTDTQYF.